This TCR beta chain was identified in a study of early T cells in non-severe SARS-CoV-2 infection. Background on the study: Sequencing of bulk RNA from unsorted whole blood was done, without chain pairing.

Whole-study results and caveats: Private and CD4 specificities were missed by VDJdb matching, which favored anti-spike CD8 responses.

Trimming cost V 5 bases and J 2 bases, with 1 base left between them. The CDR3 has 10 residues. As part of library construction, unique molecular identifiers were attached to individual cDNA molecules. TCRdb analysed the 5' RACE reads with MiXCR anew, one entry per CDR3 protein. The sample contains roughly 60,000 distinct CDR3 sequences, approximately 11% of which appear only once. Points on this clonotype: The antigen is unknown.

The input for sequencing was whole blood, taken at baseline. This TCR came from an adult who was a healthcare worker with PCR-confirmed SARS-CoV-2 infection or an uninfected control (not recorded which). This chain joins TRBV23-1 and TRBJ2-7; D is unclear. TRBV23-1 is classed as an ORF, of uncertain function. CDR3 residues: CASSTYEQYF. The CDR3, as DNA: TGCGCCAGCAGTACCTACGAGCAGTACTTC.